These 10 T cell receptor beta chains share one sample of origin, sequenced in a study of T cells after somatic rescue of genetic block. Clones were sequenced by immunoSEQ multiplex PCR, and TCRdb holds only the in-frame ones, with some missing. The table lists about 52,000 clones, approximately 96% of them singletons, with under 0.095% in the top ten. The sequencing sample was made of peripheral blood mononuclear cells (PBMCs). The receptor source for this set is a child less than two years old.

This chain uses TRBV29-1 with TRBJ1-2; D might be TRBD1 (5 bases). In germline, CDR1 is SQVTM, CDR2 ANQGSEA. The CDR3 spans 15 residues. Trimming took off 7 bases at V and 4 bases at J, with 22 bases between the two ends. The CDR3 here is CSAHGPGPVGYGYTF. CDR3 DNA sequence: TGCAGCGCCCATGGGCCGGGGCCGGTAGGCTATGGCTACACCTTC. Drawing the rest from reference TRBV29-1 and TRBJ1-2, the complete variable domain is SAVISQKPSRDICQRGTSLTIQCQVDSQVTMMFWYRQQPGQSLTLIATANQGSEATYESGFVIDKFPISRPNLTFSTLTVSNMSPEDSSIYLCSAHGPGPVGYGYTFGSGTRLTVV.

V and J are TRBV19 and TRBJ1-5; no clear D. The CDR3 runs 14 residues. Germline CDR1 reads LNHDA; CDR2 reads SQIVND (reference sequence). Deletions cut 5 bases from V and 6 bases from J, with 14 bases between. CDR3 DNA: TGTGCCAGTAGTCCCCCGACGAACATTCAGCCCCAGCATTTT. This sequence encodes CASSPPTNIQPQHF.

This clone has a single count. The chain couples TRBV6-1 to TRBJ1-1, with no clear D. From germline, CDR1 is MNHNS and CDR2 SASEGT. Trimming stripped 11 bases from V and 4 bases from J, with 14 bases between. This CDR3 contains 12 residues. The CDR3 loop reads CAAGTGSTEAFF. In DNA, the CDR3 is TGTGCCGCAGGCACTGGGAGCACTGAAGCTTTCTTT.

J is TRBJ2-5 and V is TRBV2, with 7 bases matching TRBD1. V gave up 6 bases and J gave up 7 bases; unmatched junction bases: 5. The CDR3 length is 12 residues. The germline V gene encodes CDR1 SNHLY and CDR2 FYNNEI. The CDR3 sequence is CASRGQSGTQYF. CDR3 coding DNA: TGTGCCAGCAGGGGACAGTCAGGGACCCAGTACTTC.

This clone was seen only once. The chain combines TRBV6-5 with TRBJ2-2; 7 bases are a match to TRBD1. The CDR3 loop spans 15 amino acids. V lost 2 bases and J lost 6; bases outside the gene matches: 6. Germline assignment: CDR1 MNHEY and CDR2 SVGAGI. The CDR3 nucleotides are TGTGCCAGCAGTTACCTTAGACAGGGTGCCGGGGAGCTGTTTTTT. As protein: CASSYLRQGAGELFF.

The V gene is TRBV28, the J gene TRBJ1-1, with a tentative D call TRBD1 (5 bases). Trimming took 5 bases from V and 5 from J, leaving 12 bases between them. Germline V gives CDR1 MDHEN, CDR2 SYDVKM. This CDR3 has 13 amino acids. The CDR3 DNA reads TGTGCCAGCAGTCGTCGGGGGGGGACTGAAGCTTTCTTT. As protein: CASSRRGGTEAFF. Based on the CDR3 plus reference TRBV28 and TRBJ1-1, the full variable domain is DVKVTQSSRYLVKRTGEKVFLECVQDMDHENMFWYRQDPGLGLRLIYFSYDVKMKEKGDIPEGYSVSREKKERFSLILESASTNQTSMYLCASSRRGGTEAFFGQGTRLTVV.

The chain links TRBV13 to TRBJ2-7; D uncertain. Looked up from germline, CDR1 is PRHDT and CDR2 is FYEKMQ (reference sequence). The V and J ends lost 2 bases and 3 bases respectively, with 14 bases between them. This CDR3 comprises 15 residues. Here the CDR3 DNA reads TGTGCCAGCAGCTTAATACGTCTAGGAGTCTACGAGCAGTACTTC. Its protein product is CASSLIRLGVYEQYF.

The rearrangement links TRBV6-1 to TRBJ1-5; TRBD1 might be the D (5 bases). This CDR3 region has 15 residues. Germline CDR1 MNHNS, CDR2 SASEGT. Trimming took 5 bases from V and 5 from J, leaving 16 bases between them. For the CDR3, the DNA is TGTGCCAGCAGTCGAACATATGACAGCTATCAGCCCCAGCATTTT. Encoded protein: CASSRTYDSYQPQHF.

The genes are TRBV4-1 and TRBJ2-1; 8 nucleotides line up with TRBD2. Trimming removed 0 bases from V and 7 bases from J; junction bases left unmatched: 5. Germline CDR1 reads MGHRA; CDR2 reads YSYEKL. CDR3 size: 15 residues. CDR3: CASSQDQRESNEQFF. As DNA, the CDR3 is TGCGCCAGCAGCCAAGATCAGCGGGAGTCGAATGAGCAGTTCTTC.

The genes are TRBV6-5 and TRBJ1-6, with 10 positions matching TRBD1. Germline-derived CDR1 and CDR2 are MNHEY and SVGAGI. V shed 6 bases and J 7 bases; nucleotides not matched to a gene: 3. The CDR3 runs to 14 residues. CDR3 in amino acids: CASRPGQGNSPLHF. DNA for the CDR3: TGTGCCAGCAGGCCGGGACAGGGGAATTCACCCCTCCACTTT.